This TCR beta chain was documented in a study of shared clonotypes between healthy human individuals. Study-level results: The sharing of approximately 5.1% of naive CD4 clonotypes was seen across a handful of donors.

About this clone: Its target is unknown.

Measured with immunoSEQ multiplex PCR; TCRdb has only the in-frame clones, and not every one. This sample yields under 850,000 clones, of which roughly 72% are seen a single time; under 2% belongs to the top ten. Trimming cost V 2 bases and J 8 bases; bases outside gene matches: 5. CDR1 is MRHNA and CDR2 is SNTAGT in the germline V gene. This CDR3 is built from 13 residues. This receptor was taken from a woman aged 25 to 39 in good health. The sample was memory CD4+ T cells sorted from blood. Subset: CD45RA-negative fraction. This chain uses TRBV6-4 with TRBJ1-1; 7 nucleotides line up with TRBD1. The CDR3, as DNA: TGTGCCAGCAGTGACCCTGGGACAGCCGAAGCTTTCTTT. This sequence encodes CASSDPGTAEAFF.